This entry concerns a single TCR beta chain. Its antigen is currently unknown. These data come from a study of T cell responses to AZD1222 COVID-19 vaccine. Notes on the study in general: Sampling captured repertoires only after the peak T cell response. The study found Spike-specific TCR breadth and depth rose after two AZD1222 doses.

Measured with immunoSEQ multiplex PCR; TCRdb has only the in-frame clones, and not every one. The sample records 150,000 or so clones, 90% being singletons. V was shortened by 6 bases and J by 7 bases, with 15 bases between the two germline ends. This CDR3 comprises 13 residues. This receptor was obtained from an adult who received the AZD1222 COVID-19 vaccine. V usage is TRBV12-3 or TRBV12-4 and J usage is TRBJ1-1, with D perhaps TRBD1 (5 bases). This specimen consisted of peripheral blood, obtained 28 days after the second AZD1222 dose. CDR3 residues: CASRSPTGVEAFF. DNA for the CDR3: TGTGCCAGCAGATCGCCAACGGGGGTTGAAGCTTTCTTT.